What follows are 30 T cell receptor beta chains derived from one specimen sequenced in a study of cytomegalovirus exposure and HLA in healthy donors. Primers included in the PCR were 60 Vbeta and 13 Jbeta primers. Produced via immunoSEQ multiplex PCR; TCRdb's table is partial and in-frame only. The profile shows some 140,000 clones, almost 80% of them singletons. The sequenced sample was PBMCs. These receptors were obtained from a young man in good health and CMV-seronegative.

This CDR3 is CASSPGQRTLGNTIYF. CDR3 nucleotides: TGTGCCAGCAGCCCGGGACAGCGGACCCTCGGAAACACCATATATTTT. The chain recombines TRBV7-2 with TRBJ1-3; 7 nucleotides line up with TRBD1. The CDR3 loop spans 16 amino acids. The germline V gene has CDR1 SGHTA and CDR2 FQGNSA. V lost 5 bases, J lost 4 bases, and 11 bases stayed unmatched. Using reference TRBV7-2 and TRBJ1-3 for the parts outside the CDR3, the full variable domain is GAGVSQSPSNKVTEKGKDVELRCDPISGHTALYWYRQSLGQGLEFLIYFQGNSAPDKSGLPSDRFSAERTGGSVSTLTIQRTQQEDSAVYLCASSPGQRTLGNTIYFGEGSWLTVV.

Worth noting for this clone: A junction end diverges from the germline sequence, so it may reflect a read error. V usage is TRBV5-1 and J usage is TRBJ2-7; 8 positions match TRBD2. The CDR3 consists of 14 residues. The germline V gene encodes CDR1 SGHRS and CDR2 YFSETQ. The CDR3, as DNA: TGCGCCAGCTGCTTTGGCGGGGGGTCCCACGAGCAGTACTTC. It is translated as CASCFGGGSHEQYF. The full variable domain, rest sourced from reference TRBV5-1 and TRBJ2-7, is KAGVTQTPRYLIKTRGQQVTLSCSPISGHRSVSWYQQTPGQGLQFLFEYFSETQRNKGNFPGRFSGRQFSNSRSEMNVSTLELGDSALYLCASCFGGGSHEQYFGPGTRLTVT.

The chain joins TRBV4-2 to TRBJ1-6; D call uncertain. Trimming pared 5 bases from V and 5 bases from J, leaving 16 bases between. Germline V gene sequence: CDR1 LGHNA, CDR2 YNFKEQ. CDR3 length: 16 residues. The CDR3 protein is CASSSRLGGHNSPLHF. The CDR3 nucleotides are TGTGCCAGCAGCTCCCGACTTGGTGGCCATAATTCACCCCTCCACTTT.

Here the CDR3 reads CASSVVDSLNTEAFF. The CDR3 DNA reads as TGTGCCAGCAGCGTAGTGGACAGTCTGAACACTGAAGCTTTCTTT. The chain recombines TRBV9 with TRBJ1-1; perhaps TRBD1 as D (6 bases). The germline V and J ends were trimmed by 0 bases and 0 bases, with 9 bases remaining between them. Per germline, CDR1 SGDLS and CDR2 YYNGEE. The CDR3 length is 15 residues.

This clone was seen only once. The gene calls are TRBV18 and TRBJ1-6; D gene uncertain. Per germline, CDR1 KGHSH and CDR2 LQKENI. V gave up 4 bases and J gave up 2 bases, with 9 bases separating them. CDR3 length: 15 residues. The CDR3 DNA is TGTGCCAGCTCACGGGAGGAGGCCTATAATTCACCCCTCCACTTT. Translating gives CASSREEAYNSPLHF.

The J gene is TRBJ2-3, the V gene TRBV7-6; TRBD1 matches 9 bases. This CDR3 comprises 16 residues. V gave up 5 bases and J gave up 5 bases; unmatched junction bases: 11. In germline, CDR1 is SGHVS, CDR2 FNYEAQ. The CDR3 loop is CASSHRDRVFGDTQYF. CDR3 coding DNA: TGTGCCAGCAGCCACCGGGACAGGGTATTTGGAGATACGCAGTATTTT.

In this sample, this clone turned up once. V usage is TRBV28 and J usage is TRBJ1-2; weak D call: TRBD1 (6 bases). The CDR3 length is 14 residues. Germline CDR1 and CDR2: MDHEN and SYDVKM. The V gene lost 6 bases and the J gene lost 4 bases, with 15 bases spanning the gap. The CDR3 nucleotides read TGTGCCAGCAGCGGGGGGGGGACACCCTATGGCTACACCTTC. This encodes CASSGGGTPYGYTF.

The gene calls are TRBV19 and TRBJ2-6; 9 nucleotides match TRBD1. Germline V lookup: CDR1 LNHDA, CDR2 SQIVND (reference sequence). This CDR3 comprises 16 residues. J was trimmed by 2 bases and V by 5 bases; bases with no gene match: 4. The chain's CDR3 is CASSSGTGTGANVLTF. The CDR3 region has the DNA TGTGCCAGTAGTTCGGGGACAGGGACTGGGGCCAACGTCCTGACTTTC. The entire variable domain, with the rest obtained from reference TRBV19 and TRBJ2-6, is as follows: DGGITQSPKYLFRKEGQNVTLSCEQNLNHDAMYWYRQDPGQGLRLIYYSQIVNDFQKGDIAEGYSVSREKKESFPLTVTSAQKNPTAFYLCASSSGTGTGANVLTFGAGSRLTVL.

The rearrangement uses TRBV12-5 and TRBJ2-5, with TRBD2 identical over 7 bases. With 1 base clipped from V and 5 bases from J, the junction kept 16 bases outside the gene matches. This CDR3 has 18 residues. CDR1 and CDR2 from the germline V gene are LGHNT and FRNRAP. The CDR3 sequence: CASGLAPRGSQGGETQYF. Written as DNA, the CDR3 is TGTGCTAGTGGTTTGGCGCCTAGAGGGAGCCAGGGAGGGGAGACCCAGTACTTC.

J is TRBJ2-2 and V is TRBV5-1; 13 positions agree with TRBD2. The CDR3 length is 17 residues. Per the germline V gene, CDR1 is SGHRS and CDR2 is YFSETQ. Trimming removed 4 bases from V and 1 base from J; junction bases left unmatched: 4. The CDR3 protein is CASSPTSGGENTGELFF. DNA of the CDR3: TGCGCCAGCAGCCCTACTAGCGGGGGGGAGAACACCGGGGAGCTGTTTTTT.

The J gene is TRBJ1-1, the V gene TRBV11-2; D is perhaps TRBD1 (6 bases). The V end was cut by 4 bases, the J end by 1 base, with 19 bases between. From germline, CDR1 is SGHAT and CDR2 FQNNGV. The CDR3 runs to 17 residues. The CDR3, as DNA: TGTGCCAGCAGCTGGGGTGGGGGCCTGGATGAGAACACTGAAGCTTTCTTT. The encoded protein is CASSWGGGLDENTEAFF.

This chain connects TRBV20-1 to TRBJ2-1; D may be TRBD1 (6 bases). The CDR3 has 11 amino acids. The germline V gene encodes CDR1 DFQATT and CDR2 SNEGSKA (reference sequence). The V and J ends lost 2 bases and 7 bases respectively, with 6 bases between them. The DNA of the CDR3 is TGCAGTGCTAGAAGGGGGAATGAGCAGTTCTTC. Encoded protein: CSARRGNEQFF.

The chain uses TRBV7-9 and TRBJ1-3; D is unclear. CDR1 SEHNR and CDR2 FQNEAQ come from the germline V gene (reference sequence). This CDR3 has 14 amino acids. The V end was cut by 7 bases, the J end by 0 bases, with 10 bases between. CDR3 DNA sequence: TGTGCCAGCACCCGTACAAGCTCTGGAAACACCATATATTTT. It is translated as CASTRTSSGNTIYF.

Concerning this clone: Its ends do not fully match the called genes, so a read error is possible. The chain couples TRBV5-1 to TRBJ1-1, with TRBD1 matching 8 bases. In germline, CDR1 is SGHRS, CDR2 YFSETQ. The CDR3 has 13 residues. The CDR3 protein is CASSLDRVTEAFF. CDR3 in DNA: TGCGCCAGCAGTTTGGACAGGGTTACTGAAGCTTTCTTT.

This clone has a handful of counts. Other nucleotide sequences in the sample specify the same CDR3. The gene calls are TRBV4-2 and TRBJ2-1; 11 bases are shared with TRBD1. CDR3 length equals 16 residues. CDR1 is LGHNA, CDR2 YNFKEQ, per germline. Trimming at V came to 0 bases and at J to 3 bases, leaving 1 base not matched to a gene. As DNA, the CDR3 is TGTGCCAGCAGCCAAGATGGGACAGGGGGCTACAATGAGCAGTTCTTC. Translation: CASSQDGTGGYNEQFF.

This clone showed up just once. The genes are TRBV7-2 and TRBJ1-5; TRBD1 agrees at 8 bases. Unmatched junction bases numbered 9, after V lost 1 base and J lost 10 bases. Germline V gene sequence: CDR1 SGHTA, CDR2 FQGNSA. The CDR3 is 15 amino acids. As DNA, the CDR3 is TGTGCCAGCAGCTTAGGGTCGACAGGGGATGGTCCCCAGCATTTT. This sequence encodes CASSLGSTGDGPQHF.

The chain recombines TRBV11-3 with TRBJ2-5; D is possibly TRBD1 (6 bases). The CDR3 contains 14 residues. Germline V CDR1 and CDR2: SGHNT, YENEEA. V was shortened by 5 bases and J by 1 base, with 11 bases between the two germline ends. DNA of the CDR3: TGTGCCAGCAGCGGGCAGGGGTCCCAAGAGACCCAGTACTTC. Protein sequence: CASSGQGSQETQYF.

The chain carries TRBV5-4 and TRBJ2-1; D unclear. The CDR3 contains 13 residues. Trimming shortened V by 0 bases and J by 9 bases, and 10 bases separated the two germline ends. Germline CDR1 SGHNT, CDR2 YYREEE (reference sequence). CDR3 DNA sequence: TGTGCCAGCAGCTTGGGGCTAGATAGTGAGCAGTTCTTC. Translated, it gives CASSLGLDSEQFF.

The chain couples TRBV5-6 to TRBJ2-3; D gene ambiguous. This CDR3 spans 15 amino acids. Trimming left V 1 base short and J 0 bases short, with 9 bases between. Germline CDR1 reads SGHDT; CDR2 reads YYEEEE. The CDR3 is CASSLPGLSTDTQYF. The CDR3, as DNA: TGTGCCAGCAGCTTGCCAGGCTTAAGCACAGATACGCAGTATTTT.

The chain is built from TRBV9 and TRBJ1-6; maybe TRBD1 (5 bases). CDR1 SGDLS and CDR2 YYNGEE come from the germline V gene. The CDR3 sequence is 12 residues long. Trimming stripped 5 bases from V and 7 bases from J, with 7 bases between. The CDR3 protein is CASSQGNSPLHF. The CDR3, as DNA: TGTGCCAGCAGTCAGGGAAATTCACCCCTCCACTTT.

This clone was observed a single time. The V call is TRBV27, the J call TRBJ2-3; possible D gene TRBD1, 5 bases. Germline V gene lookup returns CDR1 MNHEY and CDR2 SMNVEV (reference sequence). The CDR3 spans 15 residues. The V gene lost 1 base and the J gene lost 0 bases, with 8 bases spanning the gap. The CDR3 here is CASSLWGLSTDTQYF. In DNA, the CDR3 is TGTGCCAGCAGTTTATGGGGCCTCAGCACAGATACGCAGTATTTT.

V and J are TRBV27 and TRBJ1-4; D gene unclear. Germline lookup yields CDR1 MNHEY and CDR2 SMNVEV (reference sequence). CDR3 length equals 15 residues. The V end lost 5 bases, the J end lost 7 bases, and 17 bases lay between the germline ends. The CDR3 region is CASSPRGFRSEKLFF. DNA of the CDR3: TGTGCCAGCAGTCCACGCGGGTTTCGGAGTGAAAAACTGTTTTTT.

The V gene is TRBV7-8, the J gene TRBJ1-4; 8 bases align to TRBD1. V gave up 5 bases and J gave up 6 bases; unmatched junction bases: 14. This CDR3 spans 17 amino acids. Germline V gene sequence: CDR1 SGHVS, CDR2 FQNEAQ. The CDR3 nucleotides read TGTGCCAGCAGCGCAGGGGGCGCTCAGGTGGTGGATGAAAAACTGTTTTTT. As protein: CASSAGGAQVVDEKLFF. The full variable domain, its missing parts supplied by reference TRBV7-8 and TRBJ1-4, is GAGVSQSPRYKVAKRGQDVALRCDPISGHVSLFWYQQALGQGPEFLTYFQNEAQLDKSGLPSDRFFAERPEGSVSTLKIQRTQQEDSAVYLCASSAGGAQVVDEKLFFGSGTQLSVL.

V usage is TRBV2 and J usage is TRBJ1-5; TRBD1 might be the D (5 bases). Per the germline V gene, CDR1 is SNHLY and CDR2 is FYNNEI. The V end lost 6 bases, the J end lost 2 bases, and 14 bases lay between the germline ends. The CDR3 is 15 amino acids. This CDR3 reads CASSLERGGNQPQHF. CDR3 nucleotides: TGTGCCAGCAGCCTTGAACGGGGGGGCAATCAGCCCCAGCATTTT.

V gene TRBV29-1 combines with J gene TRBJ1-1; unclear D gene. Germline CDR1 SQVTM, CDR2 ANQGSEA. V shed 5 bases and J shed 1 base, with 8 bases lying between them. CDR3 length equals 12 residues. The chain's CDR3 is CSVTRGNTEAFF. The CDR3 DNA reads TGCAGCGTTACCCGGGGGAACACTGAAGCTTTCTTT.

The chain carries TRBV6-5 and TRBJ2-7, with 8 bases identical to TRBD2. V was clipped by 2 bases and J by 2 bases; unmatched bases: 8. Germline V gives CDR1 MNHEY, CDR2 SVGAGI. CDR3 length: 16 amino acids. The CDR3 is CASSYVKRGPPYEQYF. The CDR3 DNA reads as TGTGCCAGCAGTTACGTTAAGCGGGGGCCTCCCTACGAGCAGTACTTC.

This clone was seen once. Here the CDR3 DNA reads TGTGCCTGGAGACTCGGTTATTCACCCCTCCACTTT. Protein sequence: CAWRLGYSPLHF. The gene calls are TRBV30 and TRBJ1-6; D not certain. V gave up 3 bases and J gave up 8 bases, with 8 bases separating them. The CDR3 totals 12 residues. Germline V gene sequence: CDR1 GTSNPN, CDR2 SVGIG (reference sequence).

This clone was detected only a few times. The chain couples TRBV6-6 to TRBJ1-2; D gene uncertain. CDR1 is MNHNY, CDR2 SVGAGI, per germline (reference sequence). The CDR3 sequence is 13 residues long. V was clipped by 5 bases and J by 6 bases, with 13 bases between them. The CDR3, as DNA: TGTGCCAGCAGTAACCCGGTGCCCGATGGCTACACCTTC. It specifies CASSNPVPDGYTF.

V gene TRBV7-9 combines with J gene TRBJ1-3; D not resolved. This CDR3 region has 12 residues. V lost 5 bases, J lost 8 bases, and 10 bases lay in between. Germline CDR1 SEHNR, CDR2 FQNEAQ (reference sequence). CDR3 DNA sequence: TGTGCCAGCAGCGCATTAGTAGACACCATATATTTT. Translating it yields CASSALVDTIYF.

The CDR3 region has the DNA TGTGCCAGCAACGGGCCGTGGGGGGGGAAGAGCACAGATACGCAGTATTTT. Translation: CASNGPWGGKSTDTQYF. The chain uses TRBV19 and TRBJ2-3, with 7 bases matching TRBD2. Trimming removed 9 bases from V and 0 bases from J; junction bases left unmatched: 15. Germline loops: CDR1 LNHDA, CDR2 SQIVND (reference sequence). The CDR3 totals 17 residues.